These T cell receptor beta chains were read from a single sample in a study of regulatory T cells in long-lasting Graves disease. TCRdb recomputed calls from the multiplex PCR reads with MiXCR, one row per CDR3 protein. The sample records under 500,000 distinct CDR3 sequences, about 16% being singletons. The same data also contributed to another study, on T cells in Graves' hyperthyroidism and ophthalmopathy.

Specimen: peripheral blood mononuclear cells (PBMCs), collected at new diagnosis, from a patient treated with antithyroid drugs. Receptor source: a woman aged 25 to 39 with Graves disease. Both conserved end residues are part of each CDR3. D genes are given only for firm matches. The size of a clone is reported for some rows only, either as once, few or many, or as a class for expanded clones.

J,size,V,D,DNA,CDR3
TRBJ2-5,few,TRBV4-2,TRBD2,TGTGCCAGCAGCCAAGCCGGGAGGGCCGGAGAGACCCAGTACTTC,CASSQAGRAGETQYF
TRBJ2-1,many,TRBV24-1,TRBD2,TGTGCCACCAGTGACCGGACTAGGTACAATGAGCAGTTCTTC,CATSDRTRYNEQFF
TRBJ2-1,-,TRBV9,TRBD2,TGTGCCAGCAGCCGACTAGCGGGAGGGTCTATCAATGAGCAGTTCTTC,CASSRLAGGSINEQFF
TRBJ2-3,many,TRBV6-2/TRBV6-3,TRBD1,TGTGCCAGCAATCTAGGGGGCTTTAGGACAGATACGCAGTATTTT,CASNLGGFRTDTQYF
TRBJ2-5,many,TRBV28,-,TGTGCCAGCAGTCATGGGGGGCTGGGGGAGACCCAGTACTTC,CASSHGGLGETQYF
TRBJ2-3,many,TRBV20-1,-,TGCAGTGCTAGGCGACCGCGGACTAGCACAGATACGCAGTATTTT,CSARRPRTSTDTQYF
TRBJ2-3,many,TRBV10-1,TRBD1,TGCGCCAGCGGTACTCGAGGACAGGGTCCCCCCTACTATAGCACAGATACGCAGTATTTT,CASGTRGQGPPYYSTDTQYF
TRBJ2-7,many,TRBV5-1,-,TGCGCCAGCAGCTGGATGACAGACGAGCAGTACTTC,CASSWMTDEQYF
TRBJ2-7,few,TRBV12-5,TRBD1,TGTGCTAGTGGTTTGCCTTATTCCCGGGACAGAATCTCCTACGAGCAGTACTTC,CASGLPYSRDRISYEQYF
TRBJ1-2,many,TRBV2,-,TGTGCCAGCACGCCGCGAGATGAGTATGGCTACACCTTC,CASTPRDEYGYTF
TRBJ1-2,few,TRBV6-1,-,TGTGCCAGCAGGGTAGCAGGGGCTGGCTATGGCTACACCTTC,CASRVAGAGYGYTF
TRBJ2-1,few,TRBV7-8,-,TGTGCCAGCAGCTTACGGCGGGCCTACAATGAGCAGTTCTTC,CASSLRRAYNEQFF
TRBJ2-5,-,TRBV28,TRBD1,TGTGCCAGCAGTTTTTCCCTACAGGGGAGCCAAGAGACCCAGTACTTC,CASSFSLQGSQETQYF
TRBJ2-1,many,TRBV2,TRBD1,TGTGCCAGCAGGGACAGGACTGGCGCCCTCAATGAGCAGTTCTTC,CASRDRTGALNEQFF
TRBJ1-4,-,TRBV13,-,TGTGCCAGCAGCTTAACCCCACAGTATGAAAAACTGTTTTTT,CASSLTPQYEKLFF
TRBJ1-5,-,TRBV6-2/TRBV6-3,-,TGTGCCAGCAGTTACTCGAGGGATAATCAGCCCCAGCATTTT,CASSYSRDNQPQHF
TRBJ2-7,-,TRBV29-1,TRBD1,TGCAGCGGCCGGGACAGGGAAAAGCAGTACTTC,CSGRDREKQYF
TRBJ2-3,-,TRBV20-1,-,TGCAGTGCTAGAGGGGTTTGGCGGGCAAGCACAGATACGCAGTATTTT,CSARGVWRASTDTQYF
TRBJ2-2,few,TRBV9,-,TGTGCCAGCAGCGGAACAGCTACGAACACCGGGGAGCTGTTTTTT,CASSGTATNTGELFF
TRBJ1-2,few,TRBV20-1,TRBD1,TGCAGTGCTCAGTCCGGGACAGGGTTCGATGGCTACACCTTC,CSAQSGTGFDGYTF
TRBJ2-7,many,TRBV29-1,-,TGCAGCGTTGAAGGTTATACAGGGAGCAGCTACGAGCAGTACTTC,CSVEGYTGSSYEQYF
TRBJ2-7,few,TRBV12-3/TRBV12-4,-,TGTGCCAGCAGTTTAGCGAGTGGGGCTAAGCAGTACTTC,CASSLASGAKQYF
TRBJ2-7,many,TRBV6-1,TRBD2,TGTGCCAGCAGAGGGACTAGCGACTACGAGCAGTACTTC,CASRGTSDYEQYF
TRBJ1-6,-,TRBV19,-,TGTGCCAGTAGTGGTGGGAAGAATTCACCCCTCCACTTT,CASSGGKNSPLHF
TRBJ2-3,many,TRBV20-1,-,TGCAGTGCCCAGGACAGTCCCACAGATACGCAGTATTTT,CSAQDSPTDTQYF
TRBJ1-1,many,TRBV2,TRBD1,TGTGCCAGCAGTGAATTGGGGGACAGGGAAACACAATTT,CASSELGDRETQF
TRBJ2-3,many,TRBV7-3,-,TGTGCCAGCAGCTTAGTTTACGAGGGAGTAGGCCCAGATACGCAGTATTTT,CASSLVYEGVGPDTQYF
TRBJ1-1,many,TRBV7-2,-,TGTGCCAGCAGCTTAGTTTGGGGTGAAGCTTTCTTT,CASSLVWGEAFF
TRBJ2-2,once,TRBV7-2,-,TGTGCCAGCAGCGCACCCTACGGGGAGCTGTTTTTT,CASSAPYGELFF
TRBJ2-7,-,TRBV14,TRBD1,TGTGCCAGCAGCCAAGATTGGGGACAGTACGAGCAGTACTTC,CASSQDWGQYEQYF
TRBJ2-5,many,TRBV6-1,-,TGTGCCAGCAGTGATGGACACCCCCAAGAGACCCAGTACTTC,CASSDGHPQETQYF
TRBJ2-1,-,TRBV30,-,TGTGCCTGGAGCGCGAAGTTGGGGCTAGCATTATACAATGATCAGTTCTTC,CAWSAKLGLALYNDQFF
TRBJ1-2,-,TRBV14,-,TGTGCCAGCAGCCAAGAACAGGGAATCGGGGGCTACACCTTC,CASSQEQGIGGYTF
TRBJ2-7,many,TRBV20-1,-,TGCAGTGCCCCCGGACCCAGGGGGGCCTACGAGCAGTACTTC,CSAPGPRGAYEQYF
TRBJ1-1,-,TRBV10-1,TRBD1,TGCGCCAGCAGCGACGGGACAGGGGGTACGGGCACTGAAGCTTTCTTT,CASSDGTGGTGTEAFF
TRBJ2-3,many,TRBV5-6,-,TGTGCCAGCAGCGCTGGATGGGGGGAGGACCTCACAGATACGCAGTATTTT,CASSAGWGEDLTDTQYF
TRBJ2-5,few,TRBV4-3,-,TGCGCCAGCAGCCAAGATAGTCCGGGGCAGGGGTGGGGTGAGACCCAGTACTTC,CASSQDSPGQGWGETQYF
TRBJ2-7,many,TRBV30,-,TGTGCCTGGAGTGTAAGCCACGAGCAGTACTTC,CAWSVSHEQYF
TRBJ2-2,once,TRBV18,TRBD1,TGTGCCAGCTCACACAGGGACAGGGGAAACACCGGGGAGCTGTTTTTT,CASSHRDRGNTGELFF
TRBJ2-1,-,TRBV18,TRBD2,TGTGCCAGCTCACGTCGGGGGGACAATGAGCAGTTCTTC,CASSRRGDNEQFF
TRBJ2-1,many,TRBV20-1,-,TGCAGTGCTAGAGATTTGAACTCCTACAATGAGCAGTTCTTC,CSARDLNSYNEQFF